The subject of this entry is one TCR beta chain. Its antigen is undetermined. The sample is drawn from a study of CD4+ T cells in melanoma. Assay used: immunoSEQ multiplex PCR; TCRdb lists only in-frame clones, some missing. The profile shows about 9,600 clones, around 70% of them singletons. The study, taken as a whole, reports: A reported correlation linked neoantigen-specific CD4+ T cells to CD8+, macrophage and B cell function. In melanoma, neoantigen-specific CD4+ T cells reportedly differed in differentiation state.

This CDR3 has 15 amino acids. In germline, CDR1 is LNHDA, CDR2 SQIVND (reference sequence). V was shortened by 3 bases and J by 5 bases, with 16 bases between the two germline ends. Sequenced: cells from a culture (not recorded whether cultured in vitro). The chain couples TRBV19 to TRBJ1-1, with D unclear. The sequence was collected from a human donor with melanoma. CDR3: CASSMVANRITEAFF. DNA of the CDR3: TGTGCCAGTAGTATGGTGGCTAACCGGATTACTGAAGCTTTCTTT.